This T cell receptor beta chain is from a study of blood T cell repertoires in COVID-19. Overall study context: Specimens from acute and convalescent COVID-19 originated in the United States, Italy and Spain.

The CDR3 has 13 residues. Germline CDR1 reads MNHNS; CDR2 reads SASEGT. The V gene lost 1 base and the J gene lost 10 bases, with 8 bases spanning the gap. As processed by the authors: From reference gene primer amplification, estimates of nucleated cell counts were derived. Profiled with immunoSEQ multiplex PCR; TCRdb holds only in-frame clones, not every one. D and trimming were read from the DNA, whereas the V and J calls and clone size are those reported in that table. The repertoire has roughly 260,000 clones, approximately 79% of them found once; the top ten carry about 4%. V is TRBV6-1 and J is TRBJ1-6; no firm D call. The sequencing sample was made of peripheral blood. This TCR derives from a woman between 40 and 55 years old with active or convalescent COVID-19. In DNA form, the CDR3 reads TGTGCCAGCAGTGAAGGGAGGGAGTCACCCCTCCACTTT. Translated: CASSEGRESPLHF.